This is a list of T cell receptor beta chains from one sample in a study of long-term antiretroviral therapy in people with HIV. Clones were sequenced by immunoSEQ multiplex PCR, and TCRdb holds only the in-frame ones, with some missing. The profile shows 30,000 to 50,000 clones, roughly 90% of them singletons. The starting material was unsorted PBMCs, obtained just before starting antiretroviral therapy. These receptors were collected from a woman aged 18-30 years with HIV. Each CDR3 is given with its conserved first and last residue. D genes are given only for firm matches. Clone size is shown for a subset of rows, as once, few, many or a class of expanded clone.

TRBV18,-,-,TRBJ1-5,TGTGCCAGCTCACCCTCGGATAGCAATCAGCCCCAGCATTTT,CASSPSDSNQPQHF
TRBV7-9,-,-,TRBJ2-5,TGTGCCAGCAGCCGAGGGGAGTGGGGCCAAGAGACCCAGTACTTC,CASSRGEWGQETQYF
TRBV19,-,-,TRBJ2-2,TGTGCCAGTACCGAACCGGGACAACTCACCGGGGAGCTGTTTTTT,CASTEPGQLTGELFF
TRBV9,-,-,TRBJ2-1,TGTGCCAGCAGCCCCCAAGGGACTCGTGACAATGAGCAGTTCTTC,CASSPQGTRDNEQFF
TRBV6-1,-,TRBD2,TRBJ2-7,TGTGCCAGCAGTGAATTTAGCGGGAATAGCGAGCAGTACTTC,CASSEFSGNSEQYF
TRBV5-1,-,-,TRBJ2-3,TGCGCCAGCAGCTTGGAACGGTCTCACACAGATACGCAGTATTTT,CASSLERSHTDTQYF
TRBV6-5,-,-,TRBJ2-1,TGTGCCAGCAGAGGGGGAGCATTTTACAATGAGCAGTTCTTC,CASRGGAFYNEQFF
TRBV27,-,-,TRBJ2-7,TGTGCCAGCAGCCCCACGGGGGTATCCTACGAGCAGTACTTC,CASSPTGVSYEQYF
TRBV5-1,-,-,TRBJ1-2,TGCGCCAGCAAGGACCGGGCTAACTATGGCTACACCTTC,CASKDRANYGYTF
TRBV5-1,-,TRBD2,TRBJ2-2,TGCGCCAGCAGCACCGGACTAGCGGGAGGTCGCAGCACCGGGGAGCTGTTTTTT,CASSTGLAGGRSTGELFF
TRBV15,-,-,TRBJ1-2,TGTGCCACCAGCCCTAACGCACAGGGCTATGGCTACACCTTC,CATSPNAQGYGYTF
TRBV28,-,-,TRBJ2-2,TGTGCCAGCAGTTTTATAGGTGTTAACACCGGGGAGCTGTTTTTT,CASSFIGVNTGELFF
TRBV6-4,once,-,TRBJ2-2,TGTGCCAGCAGTGACATAAACACCGGGGAGCTGTTTTTT,CASSDINTGELFF
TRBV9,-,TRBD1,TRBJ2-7,TGTGCCAGCAGCGTAGTCGACAGGGTTGGGAAGGGCTACGAGCAGTACTTC,CASSVVDRVGKGYEQYF
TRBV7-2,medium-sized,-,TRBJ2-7,TGTGCCAGCAGCTTCGGGCCCAGTGAGCAGTACTTC,CASSFGPSEQYF
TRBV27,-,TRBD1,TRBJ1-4,TGTGCCAGCAGTATACGACAGGGGGCGAATAATGAAAAACTGTTTTTT,CASSIRQGANNEKLFF
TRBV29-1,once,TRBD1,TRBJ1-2,TGCAGCGCTATAACAGGGGGTTACGGCTACACCTTC,CSAITGGYGYTF
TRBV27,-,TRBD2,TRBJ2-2,TGTGCCAGCAGTCACTCGGGGGGGGCGAACACCGGGGAGCTGTTTTTT,CASSHSGGANTGELFF
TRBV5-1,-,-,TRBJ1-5,TGCGCCAGCAGCCCCCCCGAGAGTTTCGATAGCAATCAGCCCCAGCATTTT,CASSPPESFDSNQPQHF
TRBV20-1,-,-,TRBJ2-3,TGCAGTGCTCCGGATCCAGATACGCAGTATTTT,CSAPDPDTQYF
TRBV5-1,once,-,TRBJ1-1,TGCGCCAGCAGCCCGGGGCGCGGCCCCGTGGCTTTCTTT,CASSPGRGPVAFF
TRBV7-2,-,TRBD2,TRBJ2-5,TGTGCCAGCAGCTTCCAAACCGCGGGAGAAGGGACCCAGTACTTC,CASSFQTAGEGTQYF
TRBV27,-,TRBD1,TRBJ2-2,TGTGCCAGCAGTATCGGGACAGTCCTGGACAGCGGGGAGCTGTTTTTT,CASSIGTVLDSGELFF
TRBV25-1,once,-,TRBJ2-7,TGTGCCAGCAGTGACCCCCAGGGGTGGGTGTACGAGCAGTACTTC,CASSDPQGWVYEQYF
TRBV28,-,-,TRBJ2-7,TGTGCCAGCAGTTCTCCCGCCAGCTGGACCTACGAGCAGTACTTC,CASSSPASWTYEQYF
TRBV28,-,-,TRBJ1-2,TGTGCCAGCAGTTTATCAGCTCTGGGCGGCCCCAACTATGGCTACACCTTC,CASSLSALGGPNYGYTF
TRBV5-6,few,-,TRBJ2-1,TGTGCCAGCAGCTTGGCCTCCAGCGAGCAGTTCTTC,CASSLASSEQFF
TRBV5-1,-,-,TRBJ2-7,TGCGCCAGCAGCTCAAGCAGCCTCTACGAGCAGTACTTC,CASSSSSLYEQYF
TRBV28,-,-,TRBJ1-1,TGTGCCAGCAGTTTATCGCTGAACACTGAAGCTTTCTTT,CASSLSLNTEAFF
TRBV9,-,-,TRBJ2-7,TGTGCCAGCAGTCCCTGGGGTATCCCCTACGAGCAGTACTTC,CASSPWGIPYEQYF
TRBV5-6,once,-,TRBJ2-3,TGTGCCAGCAGCTTGGTAGGTGGGGATACGCAGTATTTT,CASSLVGGDTQYF
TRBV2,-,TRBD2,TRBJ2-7,TGTGCCACTAACCAAGGGACTAGCGGGGTCCTAGGGTACGAGCAGTACTTC,CATNQGTSGVLGYEQYF
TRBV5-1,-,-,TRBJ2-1,TGCGCCAGCAGCTTGGAAGTGGGGGACATCAATGAGCAGTTCTTC,CASSLEVGDINEQFF
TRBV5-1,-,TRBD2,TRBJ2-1,TGCGCCAGCAGCCGGAGGGTAGGGACTAGCGGGAGGATGCACCATTACAATGAGCAGTTCTTC,CASSRRVGTSGRMHHYNEQFF
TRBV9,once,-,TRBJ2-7,TGTGCCAGCAGCGTAGAGGGATACTCCTACGAGCAGTACTTC,CASSVEGYSYEQYF
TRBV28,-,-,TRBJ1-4,TGTGCCAGCGGTCAGGCTTACGATGGTGAAAAACTGTTTTTT,CASGQAYDGEKLFF
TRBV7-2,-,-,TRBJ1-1,TGTGCCAGCAGCTTAGGCCCTTTACAATCCCCGAACACTGAAGCTTTCTTT,CASSLGPLQSPNTEAFF
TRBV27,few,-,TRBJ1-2,TGTGCCAGCAGTCCGGGGGCCTATGGCTACACCTTC,CASSPGAYGYTF
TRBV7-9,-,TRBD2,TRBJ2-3,TGTGCCAGCAGCTCTAGCGGGAGTCGCACAGATACGCAGTATTTT,CASSSSGSRTDTQYF
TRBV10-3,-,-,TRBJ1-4,TGTGCCATCAGTGAGTTGGACAGTAATGAAAAACTGTTTTTT,CAISELDSNEKLFF
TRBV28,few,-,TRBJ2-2,TGTGCCAGCAGCCTAGATGACTCATCCTACACCGGGGAGCTGTTTTTT,CASSLDDSSYTGELFF
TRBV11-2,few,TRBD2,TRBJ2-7,TGTGCCAGCAGCTTAGAGGGGCTAGCGGGACAAGCCTACGAGCAGTACTTC,CASSLEGLAGQAYEQYF
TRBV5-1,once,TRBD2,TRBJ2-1,TGCGCCAGCAGCCAAGCGGTAGCGGGAGTGCACAATGAGCAGTTCTTC,CASSQAVAGVHNEQFF
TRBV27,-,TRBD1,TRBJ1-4,TGTGCCAGCAGTGGAGGGGACAGCCCTATTGGTGAAAAACTGTTTTTT,CASSGGDSPIGEKLFF
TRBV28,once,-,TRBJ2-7,TGTGCCAGCAGTTTTCCGGGGGAGCAGTACTTC,CASSFPGEQYF
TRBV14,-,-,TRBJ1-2,TGTGCCAGCAGCCAAGCGGGCAGGCTGGTTGGCTATGGCTACACCTTC,CASSQAGRLVGYGYTF
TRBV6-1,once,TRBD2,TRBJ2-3,TGTGCCAGCAGTGTCCAAGCCCTCACGTGGGAGGGCCTCACAGATACGCAGTATTTT,CASSVQALTWEGLTDTQYF
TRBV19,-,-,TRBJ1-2,TGTGCCAGTAGTATAGATCGCGGCGAGCAGGGTAACTATGGCTACACCTTC,CASSIDRGEQGNYGYTF
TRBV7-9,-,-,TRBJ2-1,TGTGCCAGCAGCTTCCGTCCCCGGGTCCTAAACAATGAGCAGTTCTTC,CASSFRPRVLNNEQFF
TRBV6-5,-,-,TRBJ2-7,TGTGCCAGCAAGAGCGGTCCCTACGAGCAGTACTTC,CASKSGPYEQYF
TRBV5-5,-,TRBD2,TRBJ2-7,TGTGCCAGCAGCTTGCCGGGACTAGTTTCCGAGCAGTACTTC,CASSLPGLVSEQYF
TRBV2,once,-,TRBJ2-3,TGTGCCAGCAGTGAGGACGGCCCGGGAGTCGCGACAGATACGCAGTATTTT,CASSEDGPGVATDTQYF
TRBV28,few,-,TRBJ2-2,TGTGCCAGCCAAGCAGGGACGCGTACCGGGGAGCTGTTTTTT,CASQAGTRTGELFF
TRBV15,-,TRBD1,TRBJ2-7,TGTGCCACCAGCAGAGTCGCCGGGACAGTTACCTACGAGCAGTACTTC,CATSRVAGTVTYEQYF
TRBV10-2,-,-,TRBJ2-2,TGCGCCAGCAAGGAGAGGGGAGGTGGGGAGCTGTTTTTT,CASKERGGGELFF
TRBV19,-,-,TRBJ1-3,TGTGCCAGTGGACGCCGGGGCTCTGGAAACACCATATATTTT,CASGRRGSGNTIYF
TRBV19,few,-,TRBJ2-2,TGTGCCAGTAGTTCGGACCATGGGCGGGAGCTGTTTTTT,CASSSDHGRELFF
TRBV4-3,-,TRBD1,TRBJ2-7,TGCGCCAGCAGCCGAGACAGGGCAATATCCTACGAGCAGTACTTC,CASSRDRAISYEQYF
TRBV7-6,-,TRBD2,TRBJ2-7,TGTGCCAGCAGCTTACTCCCGGGACTAGCGAAACCCTACGAGCAGTACTTC,CASSLLPGLAKPYEQYF
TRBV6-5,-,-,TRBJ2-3,TGTGCCAGCGGACCGAGTGGAGATACGCAGTATTTT,CASGPSGDTQYF